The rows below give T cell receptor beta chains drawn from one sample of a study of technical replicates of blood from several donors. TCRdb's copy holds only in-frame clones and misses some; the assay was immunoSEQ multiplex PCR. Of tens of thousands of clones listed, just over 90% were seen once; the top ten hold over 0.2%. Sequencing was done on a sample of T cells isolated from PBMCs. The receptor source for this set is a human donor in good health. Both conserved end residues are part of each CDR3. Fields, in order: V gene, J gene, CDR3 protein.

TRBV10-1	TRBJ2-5	CASSGTSGPQETQYF
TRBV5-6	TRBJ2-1	CASSLGQYNEQFF
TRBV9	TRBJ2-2	CASRRDTGELFF
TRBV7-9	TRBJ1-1	CASRAAANTEAFF
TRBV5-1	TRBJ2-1	CASSFTSGRANEQFF
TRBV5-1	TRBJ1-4	CASSLANRGPNEKLFF
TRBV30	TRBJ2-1	CAWSVPTSDYNEQFF
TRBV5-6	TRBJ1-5	CASSLGLGNQPQHF
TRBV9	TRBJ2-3	CASSVVSGLAGGADTQYF
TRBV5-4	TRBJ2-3	CASSLGLTDTQYF
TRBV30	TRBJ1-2	CAWRRTGRSNYGYTF
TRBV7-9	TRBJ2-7	CASSPPLRGDDEQYF
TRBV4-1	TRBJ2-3	CASSQAPGFTDTQYF
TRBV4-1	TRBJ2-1	CASSPIRGLAGRNEQFF
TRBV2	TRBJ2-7	CASKAEHLSYEQYF
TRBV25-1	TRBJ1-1	CASSERTGAEAFF
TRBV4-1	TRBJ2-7	CASSQDWPGIEQYF
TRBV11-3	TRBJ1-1	CASRDRGGTEAFF
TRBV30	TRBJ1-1	CAWRARTYTEAFF
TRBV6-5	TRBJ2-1	CASNQGTEQFF
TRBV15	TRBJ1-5	CATSRDSIQDYYSNQPQHF
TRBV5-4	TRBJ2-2	CASSFTSGRARTGELFF
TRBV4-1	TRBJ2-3	CASSPARAGTDTQYF
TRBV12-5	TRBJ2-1	CASGVTPQVYYNEQFF
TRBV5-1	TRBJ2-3	CASSLGSRPATDTQYF
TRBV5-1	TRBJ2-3	CASSPARGDTDTQYF
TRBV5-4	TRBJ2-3	CASSPGMSSGRDTQYF
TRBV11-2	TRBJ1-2	CASSSTGRGPNYGYTF
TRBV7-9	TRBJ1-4	CASSIGQGEKLFF
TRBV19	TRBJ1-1	CASTPGQSTEAFF
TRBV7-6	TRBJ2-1	CASSLFLGDNEQFF
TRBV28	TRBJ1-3	CASSLQSRDRGSGNTIYF
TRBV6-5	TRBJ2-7	CASSYSIRGSSYEQYF
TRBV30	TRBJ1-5	CAWSMTGGGQPQHF
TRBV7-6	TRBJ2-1	CASSISSSGRENEQFF
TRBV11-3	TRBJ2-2	CASSPLGGTGELFF
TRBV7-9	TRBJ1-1	CASSLVGGEGEAFF
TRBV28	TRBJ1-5	CASSLGAGGQPQHF
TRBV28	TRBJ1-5	CASSLGVPPQHF
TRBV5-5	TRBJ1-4	CASSLYGKLFF
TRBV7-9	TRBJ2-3	CASSPWASGGSDTQYF
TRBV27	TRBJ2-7	CASYSILRGLTYEQYF
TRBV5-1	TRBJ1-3	CASSPGQGVMGDSGNTIYF
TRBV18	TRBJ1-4	CASSRSRGENEKLFF
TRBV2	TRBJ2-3	CASSGGGANGDTQYF
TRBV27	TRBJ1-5	CASSLGGGGQPQHF
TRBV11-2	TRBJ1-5	CASSPGVGGNQPQHF
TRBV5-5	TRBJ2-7	CASSLTGTGSTEQYF
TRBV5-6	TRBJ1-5	CASSSRGADQPQHF
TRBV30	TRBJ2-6	CAWSLREIRSGANVLTF
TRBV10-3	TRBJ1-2	CAISESETGLYGYTF
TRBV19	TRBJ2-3	CASSSFSSGGTDTQYF